This T cell receptor beta chain was identified during a study of CD8 T cells in ankylosing spondylitis. Regarding the study as a whole: A TCR beta motif made of roughly eight highly homologous variants seemed typical of ankylosing spondylitis blood.

This clonotype has only a few counts. Its target is not known. Each TCR beta library was made by quantitative 5'-RACE that incorporated molecular barcodes. TCRdb re-called the 5' RACE reads with MiXCR, one entry per CDR3 protein. The data contain 200,000 to 250,000 distinct CDR3 sequences, 15% to 20% of them singletons. The sample comprised blood, either unsorted or a sorted T cell fraction (not recorded which). The clonotype comes from a male donor with ankylosing spondylitis.

The CDR3 loop reads CASSYTGWDRVSETQYF. CDR3 nucleotides: TGTGCCAGCAGCTATACCGGATGGGACAGGGTATCGGAGACCCAGTACTTC. The chain uses TRBV7-9 and TRBJ2-5; 9 positions agree with TRBD1. This CDR3 region has 17 residues. V shed 4 bases, J shed 5 bases, and the junction held 14 bases outside the gene matches. Germline CDR1 SEHNR, CDR2 FQNEAQ (reference sequence).